The clone carrying this TCR beta chain has more than one count but fewer than ten. Its specificity is unknown. This specimen belongs to a study of blood T cells in healthy people across ages. Study results and caveats: The study found more naive CD4+ cells and higher diversity in long-lived than aged donors. Not knowing donor CMV status may have confounded expanded clonotype changes.

Together with a sample-barcoded 5' primer, a J-beta primer mix was included in a second PCR lasting about 6 to 12 cycles. A minimum of 2.5 million CDR3-containing paired-end reads was obtained for each sample. TCRdb ran MiXCR on the 5' RACE reads and lists one entry per CDR3 protein. This sample yields about 400,000 distinct CDR3 sequences, of which over 45% are seen a single time; approximately 51% belongs to the top ten. This CDR3 spans 14 amino acids. The V gene's germline CDR1 is SGDLS and CDR2 YYNGEE. Donors each provided around 10 milliliters of peripheral blood. Sequencing was carried out using blood. This clonotype was obtained from a man in his sixties in good health. The chain joins TRBV9 to TRBJ2-4; 10 bases match TRBD1. The J call may be mistaken, given a closer DNA end match to TRBJ2-5. The DNA of the CDR3 is TGTGCCAGCAGCTTCCGGACAGGGGGGGAGACCCAGTACTTC. Its protein product is CASSFRTGGETQYF.